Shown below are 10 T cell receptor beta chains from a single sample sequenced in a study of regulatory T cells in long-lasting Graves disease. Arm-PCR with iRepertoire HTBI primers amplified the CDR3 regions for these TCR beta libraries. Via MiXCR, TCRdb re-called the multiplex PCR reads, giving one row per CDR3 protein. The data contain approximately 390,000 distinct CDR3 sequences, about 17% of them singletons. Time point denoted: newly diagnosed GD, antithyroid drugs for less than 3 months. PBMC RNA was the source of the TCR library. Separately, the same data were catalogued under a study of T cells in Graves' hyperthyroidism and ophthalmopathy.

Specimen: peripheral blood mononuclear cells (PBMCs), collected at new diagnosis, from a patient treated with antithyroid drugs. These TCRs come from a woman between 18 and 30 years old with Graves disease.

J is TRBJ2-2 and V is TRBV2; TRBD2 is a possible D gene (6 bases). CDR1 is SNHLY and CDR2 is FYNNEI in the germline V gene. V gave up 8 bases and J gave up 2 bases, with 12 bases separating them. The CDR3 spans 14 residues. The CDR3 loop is CASLGGVNTGELFF. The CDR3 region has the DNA TGTGCCAGCTTAGGCGGGGTCAACACCGGGGAGCTGTTTTTT.

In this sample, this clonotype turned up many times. In DNA form, the CDR3 reads TGTGCCAGCAGCGCGACAGACTCAGATACGCAGTATTTT. This gives the protein CASSATDSDTQYF. The chain employs TRBV5-6 and TRBJ2-3; weak D call: TRBD1 (5 bases). This CDR3 region has 13 residues. Deletions cut 4 bases from V and 4 bases from J, with 10 bases between. Germline V CDR1 and CDR2: SGHDT, YYEEEE.

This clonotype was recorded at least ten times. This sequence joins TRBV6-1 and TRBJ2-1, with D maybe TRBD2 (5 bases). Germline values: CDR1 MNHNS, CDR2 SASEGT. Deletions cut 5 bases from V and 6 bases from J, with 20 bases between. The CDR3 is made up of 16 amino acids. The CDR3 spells CASSPNVWGVGNEQFF. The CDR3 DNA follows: TGTGCCAGCAGTCCCAACGTTTGGGGAGTGGGCAATGAGCAGTTCTTC.

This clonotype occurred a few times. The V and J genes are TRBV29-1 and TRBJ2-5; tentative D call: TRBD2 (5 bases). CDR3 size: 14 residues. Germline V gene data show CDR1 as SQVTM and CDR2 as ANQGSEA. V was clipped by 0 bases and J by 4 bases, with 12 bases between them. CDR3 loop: CSVEDGLAGETQYF. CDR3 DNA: TGCAGCGTTGAAGATGGGCTAGCTGGAGAGACCCAGTACTTC.

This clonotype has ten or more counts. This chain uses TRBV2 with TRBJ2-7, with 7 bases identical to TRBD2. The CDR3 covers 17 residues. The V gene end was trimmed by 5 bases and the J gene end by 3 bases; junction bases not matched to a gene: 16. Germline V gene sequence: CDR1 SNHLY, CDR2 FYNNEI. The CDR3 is CASSPSGLVLGNYEQYF. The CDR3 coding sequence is TGTGCCAGCAGTCCGTCAGGACTAGTTTTGGGAAACTACGAGCAGTACTTC.

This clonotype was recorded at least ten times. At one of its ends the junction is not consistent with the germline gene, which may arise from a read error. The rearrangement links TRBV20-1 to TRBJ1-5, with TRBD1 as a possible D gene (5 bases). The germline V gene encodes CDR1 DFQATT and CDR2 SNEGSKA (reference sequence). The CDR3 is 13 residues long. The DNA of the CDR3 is TGCAGTGCTCTCGACAGAGACAATCAGCCCCAGCACTTT. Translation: CSALDRDNQPQHF.

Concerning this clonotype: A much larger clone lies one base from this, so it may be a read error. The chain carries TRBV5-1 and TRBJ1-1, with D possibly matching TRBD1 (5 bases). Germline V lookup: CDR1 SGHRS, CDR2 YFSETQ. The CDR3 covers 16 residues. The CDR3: CASSLFAGTPNAEAFF. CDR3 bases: TGCGCCAGCAGCTTGTTCGCGGGGACCCCGAACGCTGAAGCTTTCTTT. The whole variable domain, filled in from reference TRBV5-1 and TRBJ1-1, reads KAGVTQTPRYLIKTRGQQVTLSCSPISGHRSVSWYQQTPGQGLQFLFEYFSETQRNKGNFPGRFSGRQFSNSRSEMNVSTLELGDSALYLCASSLFAGTPNAEAFFGQGTRLTVV.

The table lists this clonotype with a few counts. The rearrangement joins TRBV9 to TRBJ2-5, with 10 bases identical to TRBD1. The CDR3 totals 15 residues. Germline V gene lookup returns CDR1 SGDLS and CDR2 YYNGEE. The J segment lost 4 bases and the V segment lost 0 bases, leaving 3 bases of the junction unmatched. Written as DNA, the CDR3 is TGTGCCAGCAGCGTAGGGGACAGGGGAGGAGAGACCCAGTACTTC. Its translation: CASSVGDRGGETQYF.

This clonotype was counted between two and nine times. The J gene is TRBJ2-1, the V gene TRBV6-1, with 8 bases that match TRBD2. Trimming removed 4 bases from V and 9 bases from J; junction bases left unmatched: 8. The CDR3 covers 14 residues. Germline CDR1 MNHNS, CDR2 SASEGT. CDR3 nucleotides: TGTGCCAGCAGTGCAAGCGGGAGTTCCGGTGAGCAGTTCTTC. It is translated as CASSASGSSGEQFF.

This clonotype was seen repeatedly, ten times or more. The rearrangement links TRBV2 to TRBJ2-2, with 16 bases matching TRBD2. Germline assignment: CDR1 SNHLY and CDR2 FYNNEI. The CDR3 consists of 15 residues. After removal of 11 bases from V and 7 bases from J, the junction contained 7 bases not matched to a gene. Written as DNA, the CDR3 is TGTGCCGGGAAGGGACTAGCGGGAGGGCGCGGGGAGCTGTTTTTT. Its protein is CAGKGLAGGRGELFF.